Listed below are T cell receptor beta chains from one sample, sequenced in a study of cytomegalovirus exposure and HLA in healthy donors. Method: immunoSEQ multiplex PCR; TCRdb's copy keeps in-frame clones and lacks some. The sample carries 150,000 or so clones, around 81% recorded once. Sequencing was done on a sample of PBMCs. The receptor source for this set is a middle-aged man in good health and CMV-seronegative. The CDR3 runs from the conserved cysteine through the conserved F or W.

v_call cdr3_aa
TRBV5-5 CASSEEHPYGYTF
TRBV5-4 CASSLDFLGLGGNEQFF
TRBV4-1 CASSPIPGLAFNEQFF
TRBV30 CAWSHVERADYEQYF
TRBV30 CAWSVPLGQGAEAFF
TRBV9 CASSPLTGSTEAFF
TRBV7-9 CSSSSPRGQGDEQFF
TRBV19 CASSDRDRETQYF
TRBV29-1 CSVDSGANVLTF
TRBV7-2 CASSSPSGVRNEQFF
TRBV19 CATFDRGQDPLEAFF
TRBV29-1 CSVVGQGRGTEAFF
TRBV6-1 CASSVAMGRGANVLTF
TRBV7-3 CASSPGTVYGYTF
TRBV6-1 CASRSLGSNYGYTF
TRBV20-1 CSATIQETQYF
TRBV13 CASSFRTGLNEKLFF
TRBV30 CAWEGGNGNTIYF
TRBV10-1 CASSEGLADPYEQYF
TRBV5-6 CASSLSWTGVNEQYF
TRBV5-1 CASSLSGRDYNEQFF
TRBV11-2 CASSLEGGLSPLHF
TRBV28 CASGARDIGAYAFF
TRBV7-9 CASSLARLDRSEQFF
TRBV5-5 CASSIRTGVNQPQHF
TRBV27 CASNWGGMDSPLHF
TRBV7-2 CASRIGSLGGTEAFF
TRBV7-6 CASSLVAGGYNEQFF
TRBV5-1 CASSLGTSGGADEQFF
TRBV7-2 CASRKTGNNSPLHF
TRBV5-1 CASSLGSGSGNEQFF
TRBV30 CAWTPTDSFYTF
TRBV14 CASSPNTGEVGYGYTF
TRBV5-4 CASSLPGSLNTEAFF
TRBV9 CASSPSSSGNTIYF